Each of the 27 T cell receptor beta chains below was sequenced from the same sample in a study of T cell repertoires in cytomegalovirus infection. For these receptors, no antigen is known. TCRdb recomputed calls from the reads with MiXCR, one row per CDR3 protein. The sample contains around 900,000 distinct CDR3 sequences, roughly 30% of which appear only once. The sample consisted of cultured CD8+ T cells from PBMCs, taken from culture after CMV antigen stimulation. The origin of the receptors is a human donor in good health (CMV status not recorded). Some clones in this sample may be carry-over from other donors' samples.

This clonotype was recorded only once. This chain links TRBV6-2 or TRBV6-3 with TRBJ2-3; the D is unclear. This CDR3 comprises 12 residues. Germline lookup yields CDR1 MNHEY and CDR2 SVGEGT. V lost 7 bases, J lost 0 bases, and 5 bases lay in between. Here the CDR3 reads CASTQSTDTQYF. DNA for the CDR3: TGTGCCAGCACCCAGAGCACAGATACGCAGTATTTT.

The V and J genes are TRBV7-8 and TRBJ2-5; a possible D gene is TRBD1 (5 bases). Germline values: CDR1 SGHVS, CDR2 FQNEAQ. The ends were cut back, 2 bases at V and 7 bases at J, with 17 bases in the middle. The length of the CDR3 is 15 residues. Here the CDR3 reads CASSLNTGPVGTQYF. In DNA, the CDR3 is TGTGCCAGCAGCTTAAACACAGGACCCGTAGGGACCCAGTACTTC.

The gene calls are TRBV6-1 and TRBJ1-1; D not certain. The CDR3 has 15 amino acids. The germline V gene has CDR1 MNHNS and CDR2 SASEGT. V was pared by 6 bases and J by 0 bases, with 14 bases between. CDR3 region: CASSPGEGMNTEAFF. CDR3 DNA sequence: TGTGCCAGCAGCCCCGGGGAGGGAATGAACACTGAAGCTTTCTTT.

The chain recombines TRBV6-2 or TRBV6-3 with TRBJ1-5; the D gene is possibly TRBD1 (5 bases). CDR1 and CDR2 from the germline V gene are MNHEY and SVGEGT. The V end was cut by 6 bases, the J end by 0 bases, with 18 bases between. The length of the CDR3 is 17 residues. The CDR3: CASSQGLGGHSNQPQHF. The CDR3 region has the DNA TGTGCCAGCAGCCAGGGCCTGGGTGGCCATAGCAATCAGCCCCAGCATTTT.

This clonotype showed up just a few times. J is TRBJ2-1 and V is TRBV6-1, with 7 bases that match TRBD1. This CDR3 comprises 13 residues. Trimming took 5 bases from V and 12 from J; bases not matched to a gene: 10. Germline CDR1 reads MNHNS; CDR2 reads SASEGT. The CDR3 bases are TGTGCCAGCAGTTACCCGAGGGGGCTAGGGCAGTTCTTC. Translated: CASSYPRGLGQFF.

The chain is built from TRBV11-3 and TRBJ2-1; the match to TRBD1 covers 7 bases. J was trimmed by 8 bases and V by 5 bases; bases with no gene match: 9. Germline assignment: CDR1 SGHNT and CDR2 YENEEA. This CDR3 is built from 14 residues. CDR3 nucleotide sequence: TGTGCCAGCAGCCCCTACAGGGGATGGGATGAGCAGTTCTTC. Its protein is CASSPYRGWDEQFF. The full variable domain, with the rest looked up from reference TRBV11-3 and TRBJ2-1, is EAGVVQSPRYKIIEKKQPVAFWCNPISGHNTLYWYLQNLGQGPELLIRYENEEAVDDSQLPKDRFSAERLKGVDSTLKIQPAELGDSAVYLCASSPYRGWDEQFFGPGTRLTVL.

V and J are TRBV6-5 and TRBJ2-1, with D maybe TRBD2 (5 bases). V was shortened by 7 bases and J by 7 bases, with 17 bases between the two germline ends. The CDR3 has 14 amino acids. CDR1 MNHEY and CDR2 SVGAGI come from the germline V gene. CDR3 coding DNA: TGTGCCAGCAAAAAGCGGTCCAACCGGAATGAGCAGTTCTTC. Residues: CASKKRSNRNEQFF.

This clonotype came up once. This chain uses TRBV15 with TRBJ1-1; no clear D. V lost 0 bases, J lost 0 bases, and 11 bases lay in between. Germline CDR1 and CDR2: LNHNV and YYDKDF (reference sequence). The CDR3 has 16 amino acids. The CDR3 coding sequence is TGTGCCACCAGCAGAGATGGGCGGCACCTGAACACTGAAGCTTTCTTT. Translation: CATSRDGRHLNTEAFF.

The chain recombines TRBV2 with TRBJ2-7; TRBD1 matches at 7 bases. Germline loops: CDR1 SNHLY, CDR2 FYNNEI. V was clipped by 4 bases and J by 3 bases; unmatched bases: 6. The CDR3 loop spans 14 amino acids. The CDR3 is CASSGVAGGYEQYF. CDR3 DNA sequence: TGTGCCAGCAGTGGGGTTGCAGGGGGCTACGAGCAGTACTTC. The variable domain in full, with the rest retrieved from reference TRBV2 and TRBJ2-7, is EPEVTQTPSHQVTQMGQEVILRCVPISNHLYFYWYRQILGQKVEFLVSFYNNEISEKSEIFDDQFSVERPDGSNFTLKIRSTKLEDSAMYFCASSGVAGGYEQYFGPGTRLTVT.

The chain links TRBV20-1 to TRBJ1-4; 9 positions match TRBD1. The CDR3 consists of 15 residues. Trimming cost V 0 bases and J 6 bases; bases outside gene matches: 5. In germline, CDR1 is DFQATT, CDR2 SNEGSKA (reference sequence). CDR3 nucleotides: TGCAGTGCTAGAGACCGGACAGGGGATTATGAAAAACTGTTTTTT. Encoded protein: CSARDRTGDYEKLFF.

The chain joins TRBV15 to TRBJ2-7; D call uncertain. The CDR3 is 16 amino acids. From germline, CDR1 is LNHNV and CDR2 YYDKDF (reference sequence). The germline V and J ends were trimmed by 2 bases and 1 base, with 15 bases remaining between them. The DNA of the CDR3 is TGTGCCACCAGCAGACCAGAGGAACAGTCGTCCTACGAGCAGTACTTC. Translating it yields CATSRPEEQSSYEQYF.

The chain combines TRBV4-2 with TRBJ1-2; D perhaps matches TRBD1 (5 bases). The CDR3 runs to 15 residues. The germline CDR1 and CDR2 sequences are LGHNA and YNFKEQ. The V and J ends lost 0 bases and 3 bases respectively, with 11 bases between them. The CDR3 nucleotides read TGTGCCAGCAGCCAAGATGGGGCAGGAGACTATGGCTACACCTTC. As protein: CASSQDGAGDYGYTF.

This clonotype turned up a few times. At one of its ends the junction is not consistent with the germline gene, which may arise from a read error. This chain uses TRBV7-7 with TRBJ2-3; weak D call: TRBD2 (6 bases). CDR3 size: 14 residues. CDR1 and CDR2 (germline): SSHAT, FNYEAQ (reference sequence). The DNA for the CDR3 is TGTGCTAGCAGCTTAGGGACTGGGCAAGATACGCAGTATTTT. Its translation: CASSLGTGQDTQYF.

In this sample, this clonotype turned up many times. V and J are TRBV7-2 and TRBJ2-7, with D possibly being TRBD2 (6 bases). The CDR3 runs 17 residues. The V gene lost 1 base and the J gene lost 0 bases, with 16 bases spanning the gap. CDR1 SGHTA and CDR2 FQGNSA come from the germline V gene. In DNA form, the CDR3 reads TGTGCCAGCAGCTTAGTGGGAGGACTGGAAGTCTCCTACGAGCAGTACTTC. Its translation is CASSLVGGLEVSYEQYF.

Only a few counts were recorded for this clonotype. The chain uses TRBV10-3 and TRBJ2-7; 10 bases are a match to TRBD1. CDR1 ENHRY and CDR2 SYGVKD come from the germline V gene. The CDR3 is 19 amino acids. The junction had 11 bases not matched to a gene; V was cut back by 0 bases and J by 0 bases. DNA of the CDR3: TGTGCCATCAGTGAGTCAAACTTTCGGACAGGGGGAATCTCCTACGAGCAGTACTTC. It specifies CAISESNFRTGGISYEQYF.

This chain joins TRBV12-3 or TRBV12-4 and TRBJ1-5; no reliable D call. The CDR3 loop spans 13 amino acids. V was cut by 5 bases and J by 3 bases, with 8 bases left in between. The CDR3 DNA sequence: TGTGCCAGCAGTAACAAACTCAATCAGCCCCAGCATTTT. Translating gives CASSNKLNQPQHF.

In its sample, this clonotype was seen a few times. The chain uses TRBV29-1 and TRBJ2-5, with TRBD2 as a possible D gene (7 bases). This CDR3 is built from 14 residues. Germline lookup yields CDR1 SQVTM and CDR2 ANQGSEA. Trimming removed 6 bases from V and 2 bases from J, with 16 bases in between. For the CDR3, the DNA is TGCAGCGTCCCCCGGGGGGCAGGACAAGAGACCCAGTACTTC. It encodes CSVPRGAGQETQYF.

J is TRBJ2-1 and V is TRBV27; 10 bases map to TRBD1. In germline, CDR1 is MNHEY, CDR2 SMNVEV (reference sequence). V shed 10 bases, J shed 7 bases, and the junction held 10 bases outside the gene matches. This CDR3 contains 14 residues. Here the CDR3 reads CAIWDRGNWNEQFF. Here the CDR3 DNA reads TGTGCCATCTGGGACAGGGGAAATTGGAATGAGCAGTTCTTC.

This clonotype has just a few counts. V is TRBV25-1 and J is TRBJ2-7; D is ambiguous. CDR3 length: 11 residues. The V and J ends lost 2 bases and 5 bases respectively, with 4 bases between them. The germline gives CDR1 MGHDK, CDR2 SYGVNS. The CDR3 sequence is CASSEQNEQYF. The CDR3 DNA reads TGTGCCAGCAGTGAACAGAACGAGCAGTACTTC.

A few counts support this clonotype. The rearrangement joins TRBV29-1 to TRBJ2-2; TRBD1 might be the D (6 bases). The germline CDR1 and CDR2 sequences are SQVTM and ANQGSEA. V shed 3 bases and J shed 7 bases, with 21 bases lying between them. The CDR3 sequence is 16 residues long. In DNA, the CDR3 is TGCAGCGTTGAGGTCGTTGTTGGGGGCGCGGGCGGGGAGCTGTTTTTT. Its protein is CSVEVVVGGAGGELFF.

The chain employs TRBV9 and TRBJ2-5, with 7 bases matching TRBD1. The CDR3 has 15 amino acids. Germline V gene lookup returns CDR1 SGDLS and CDR2 YYNGEE. The J segment lost 1 base and the V segment lost 4 bases, leaving 7 bases of the junction unmatched. CDR3 coding DNA: TGTGCCAGCAGCCTGGGGACAGTACCCCAAGAGACCCAGTACTTC. Its protein product is CASSLGTVPQETQYF. Based on the CDR3 plus reference TRBV9 and TRBJ2-5, the full variable domain is DSGVTQTPKHLITATGQRVTLRCSPRSGDLSVYWYQQSLDQGLQFLIQYYNGEERAKGNILERFSAQQFPDLHSELNLSSLELGDSALYFCASSLGTVPQETQYFGPGTRLLVL.

Only a few counts were recorded for this clonotype. This chain joins TRBV12-3 or TRBV12-4 and TRBJ1-2; 9 positions agree with TRBD1. V was clipped by 10 bases and J by 2 bases; unmatched bases: 14. The CDR3 is 16 amino acids. The chain's CDR3 is CAIQPGQGTSNYGYTF. As DNA, the CDR3 is TGTGCCATCCAACCGGGACAGGGTACCTCGAACTATGGCTACACCTTC.

This sequence joins TRBV27 and TRBJ2-1; TRBD2 agrees at 8 bases. Germline V CDR1 and CDR2: MNHEY, SMNVEV (reference sequence). The V gene end was trimmed by 5 bases and the J gene end by 6 bases; junction bases not matched to a gene: 9. This CDR3 comprises 15 residues. CDR3 bases: TGTGCCAGCAGTCTCCTCGGGGGGGCCGGCAATGAGCAGTTCTTC. This gives the protein CASSLLGGAGNEQFF.

This clonotype was seen at least ten times. V usage is TRBV7-8 and J usage is TRBJ2-5, with TRBD2 identical over 8 bases. CDR1 SGHVS and CDR2 FQNEAQ come from the germline V gene. V lost 4 bases to trimming and J lost 5 bases; unmatched junction nucleotides: 9. CDR3 length: 15 residues. The CDR3 DNA reads as TGTGCCAGCAGCTCGGACGGGGGGGCCGTCGAGACCCAGTACTTC. Encoded protein: CASSSDGGAVETQYF. The variable domain in full, with the rest retrieved from reference TRBV7-8 and TRBJ2-5, is GAGVSQSPRYKVAKRGQDVALRCDPISGHVSLFWYQQALGQGPEFLTYFQNEAQLDKSGLPSDRFFAERPEGSVSTLKIQRTQQEDSAVYLCASSSDGGAVETQYFGPGTRLLVL.

V is TRBV27 and J is TRBJ2-1; D tentatively reads TRBD1 or TRBD2 (5 bases each). The germline V gene has CDR1 MNHEY and CDR2 SMNVEV (reference sequence). The CDR3 contains 15 residues. V lost 4 bases, J lost 6 bases, and 16 bases lay in between. The CDR3 bases are TGTGCCAGCAGTTCCCGGGGCGATTCGGTCAATGAGCAGTTCTTC. Its translation: CASSSRGDSVNEQFF.

This clonotype was found a few times. V and J are TRBV5-6 and TRBJ1-1; D uncertain. The germline V gene has CDR1 SGHDT and CDR2 YYEEEE. Trimming shortened V by 5 bases and J by 3 bases, and 11 bases separated the two germline ends. The CDR3 spans 13 residues. CDR3 sequence reads: CASRIAGYTEAFF. CDR3 in DNA: TGTGCCAGCAGGATAGCAGGTTACACTGAAGCTTTCTTT.

This clonotype has at least ten counts. A read error may account for a junction end that differs from germline. This chain links TRBV27 with TRBJ1-1; no firm D call. Germline V gives CDR1 MNHEY, CDR2 SMNVEV (reference sequence). The CDR3 runs to 13 residues. CDR3 nucleotides: TGTGCCAGCAGCTTATGGGCTAACACTGAAGCTTTCTTT. Its translation is CASSLWANTEAFF.